This T cell receptor (beta chain) emerged from a study of blood T cell repertoires in COVID-19. Whole-study context: COVID-19 samples from acute and convalescent phases originated in the United States, Italy and Spain.

The data were produced by immunoSEQ multiplex PCR, yet TCRdb's version contains in-frame clones alone and is incomplete. This sample has 350,000 to 450,000 clones, with roughly 90% found just once. V was pared by 6 bases and J by 9 bases, with 15 bases between. Germline-derived CDR1 and CDR2 are MNHEY and SVGAGI. The CDR3 has 13 residues. This rearrangement joins TRBV6-5 to TRBJ2-1, with D possibly TRBD1 on 6 matching bases. The sequenced sample consisted of peripheral blood. The receptor was isolated from an older woman with COVID-19, enrolled during active disease. CDR3 region: CASSPGVYSEQFF. The DNA of the CDR3 is TGTGCCAGCAGCCCAGGGGTATATTCTGAGCAGTTCTTC.